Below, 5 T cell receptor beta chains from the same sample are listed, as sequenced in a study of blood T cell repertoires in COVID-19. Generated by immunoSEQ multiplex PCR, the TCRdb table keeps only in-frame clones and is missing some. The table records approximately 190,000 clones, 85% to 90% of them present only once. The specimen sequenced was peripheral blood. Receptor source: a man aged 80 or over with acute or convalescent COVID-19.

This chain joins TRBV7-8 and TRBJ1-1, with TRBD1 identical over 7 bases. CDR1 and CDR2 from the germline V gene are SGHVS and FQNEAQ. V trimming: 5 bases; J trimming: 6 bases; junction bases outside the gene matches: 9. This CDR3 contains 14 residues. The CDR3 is CASSPQGMGAEAFF. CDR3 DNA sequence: TGTGCCAGCAGCCCACAGGGGATGGGCGCTGAAGCTTTCTTT.

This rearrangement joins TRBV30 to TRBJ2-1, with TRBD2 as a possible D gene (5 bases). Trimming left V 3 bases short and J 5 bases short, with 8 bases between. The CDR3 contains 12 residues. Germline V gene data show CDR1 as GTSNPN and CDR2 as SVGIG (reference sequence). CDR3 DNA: TGTGCCTGGAGATTCGGGAACAATGAGCAGTTCTTC. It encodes CAWRFGNNEQFF.

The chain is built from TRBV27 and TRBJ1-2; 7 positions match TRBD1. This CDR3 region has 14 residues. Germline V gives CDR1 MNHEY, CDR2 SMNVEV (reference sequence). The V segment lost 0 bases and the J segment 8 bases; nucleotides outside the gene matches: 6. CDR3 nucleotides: TGTGCCAGCAGTTTATCACAGGGGTTCGGGGGCTACACCTTC. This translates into CASSLSQGFGGYTF.

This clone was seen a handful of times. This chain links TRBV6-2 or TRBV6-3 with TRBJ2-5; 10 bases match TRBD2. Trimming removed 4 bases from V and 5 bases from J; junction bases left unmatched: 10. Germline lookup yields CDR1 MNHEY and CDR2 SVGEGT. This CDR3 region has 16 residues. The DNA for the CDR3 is TGTGCCAGCAGTTCCCGAGCGGGAGGGGGTCGGGAGACCCAGTACTTC. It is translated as CASSSRAGGGRETQYF.

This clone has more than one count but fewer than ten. The CDR3 region has the DNA TGTGCCAGTAGCAAAGACAGGGCTTTCGGGGGCAATCAGCCCCAGCATTTT. This sequence encodes CASSKDRAFGGNQPQHF. The rearrangement links TRBV19 to TRBJ1-5, with 7 nucleotides matching TRBD1. The V gene end was trimmed by 6 bases and the J gene end by 2 bases; junction bases not matched to a gene: 13. The germline gives CDR1 LNHDA, CDR2 SQIVND (reference sequence). The CDR3 loop spans 17 amino acids.